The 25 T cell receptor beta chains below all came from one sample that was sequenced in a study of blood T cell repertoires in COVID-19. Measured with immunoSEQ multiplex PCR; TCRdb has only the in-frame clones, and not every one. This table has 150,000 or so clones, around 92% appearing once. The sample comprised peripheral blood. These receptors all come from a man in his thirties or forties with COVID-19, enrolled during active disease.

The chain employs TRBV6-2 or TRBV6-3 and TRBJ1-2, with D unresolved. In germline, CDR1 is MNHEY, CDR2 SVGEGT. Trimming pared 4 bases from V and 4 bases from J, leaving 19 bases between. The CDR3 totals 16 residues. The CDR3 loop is CASSFIHGGSSYGYTF. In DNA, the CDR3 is TGTGCCAGCAGTTTCATTCACGGAGGGTCCAGCTATGGCTACACCTTC.

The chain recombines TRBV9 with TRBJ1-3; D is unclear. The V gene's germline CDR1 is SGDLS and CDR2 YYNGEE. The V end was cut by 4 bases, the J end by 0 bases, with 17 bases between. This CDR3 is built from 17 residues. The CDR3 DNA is TGTGCCAGCAGCCGGGGTCGAGACATCCTCTCTGGAAACACCATATATTTT. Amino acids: CASSRGRDILSGNTIYF.

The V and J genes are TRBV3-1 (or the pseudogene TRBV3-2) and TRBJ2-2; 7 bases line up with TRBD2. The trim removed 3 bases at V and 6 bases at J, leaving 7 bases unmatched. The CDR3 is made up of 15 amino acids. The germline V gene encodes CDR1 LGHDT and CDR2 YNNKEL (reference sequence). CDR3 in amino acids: CASSQRREYAGELFF. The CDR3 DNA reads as TGTGCCAGCAGCCAGCGGCGGGAGTACGCCGGGGAGCTGTTTTTT.

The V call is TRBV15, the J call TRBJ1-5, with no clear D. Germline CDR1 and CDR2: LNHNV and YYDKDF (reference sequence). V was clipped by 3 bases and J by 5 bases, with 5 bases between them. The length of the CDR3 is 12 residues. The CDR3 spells CATSSPDQPQHF. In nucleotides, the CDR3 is TGTGCCACCAGCAGCCCAGATCAGCCCCAGCATTTT.

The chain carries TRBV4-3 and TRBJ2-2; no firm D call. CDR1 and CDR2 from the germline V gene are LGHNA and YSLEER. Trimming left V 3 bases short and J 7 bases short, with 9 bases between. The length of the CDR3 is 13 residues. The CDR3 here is CASSQRLFGELFF. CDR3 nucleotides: TGCGCCAGCAGCCAGAGGCTCTTCGGGGAGCTGTTTTTT.

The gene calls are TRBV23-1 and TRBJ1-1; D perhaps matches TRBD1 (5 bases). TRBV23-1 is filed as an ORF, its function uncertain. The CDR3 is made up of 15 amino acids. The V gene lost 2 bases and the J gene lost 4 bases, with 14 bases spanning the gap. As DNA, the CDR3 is TGCGCCAGCAGTCAAAGATGGGGGGGAGGCACTGAAGCTTTCTTT. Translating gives CASSQRWGGGTEAFF.

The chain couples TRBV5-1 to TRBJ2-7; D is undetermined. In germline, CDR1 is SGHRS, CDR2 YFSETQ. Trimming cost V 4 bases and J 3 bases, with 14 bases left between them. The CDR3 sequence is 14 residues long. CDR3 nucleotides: TGCGCCAGCAGCCCTTTCCAGGCCCACTACGAGCAGTACTTC. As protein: CASSPFQAHYEQYF.

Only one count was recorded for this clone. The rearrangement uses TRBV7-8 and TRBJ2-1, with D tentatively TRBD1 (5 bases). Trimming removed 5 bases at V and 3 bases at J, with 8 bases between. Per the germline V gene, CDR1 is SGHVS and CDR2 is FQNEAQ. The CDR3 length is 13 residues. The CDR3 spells CASSQTGYNEQFF. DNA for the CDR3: TGTGCCAGCAGCCAAACAGGCTACAATGAGCAGTTCTTC.

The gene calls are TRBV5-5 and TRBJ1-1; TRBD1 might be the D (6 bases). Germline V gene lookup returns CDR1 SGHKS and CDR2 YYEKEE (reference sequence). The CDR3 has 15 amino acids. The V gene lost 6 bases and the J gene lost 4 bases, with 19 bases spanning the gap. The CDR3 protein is CASTNGRGLSTEAFF. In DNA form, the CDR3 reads TGTGCCAGCACCAACGGTAGGGGGTTGAGCACTGAAGCTTTCTTT.

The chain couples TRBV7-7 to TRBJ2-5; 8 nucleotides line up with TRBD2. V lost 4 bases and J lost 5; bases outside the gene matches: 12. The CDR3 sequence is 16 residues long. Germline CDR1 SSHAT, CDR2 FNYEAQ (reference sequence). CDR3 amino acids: CASSSYAGGARETQYF. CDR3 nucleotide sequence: TGTGCCAGCAGCTCGTATGCCGGGGGGGCCAGGGAGACCCAGTACTTC. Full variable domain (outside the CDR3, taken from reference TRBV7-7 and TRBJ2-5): GAGVSQSPRYKVTKRGQDVTLRCDPISSHATLYWYQQALGQGPEFLTYFNYEAQPDKSGLPSDRFSAERPEGSISTLTIQRTEQRDSAMYRCASSSYAGGARETQYFGPGTRLLVL.

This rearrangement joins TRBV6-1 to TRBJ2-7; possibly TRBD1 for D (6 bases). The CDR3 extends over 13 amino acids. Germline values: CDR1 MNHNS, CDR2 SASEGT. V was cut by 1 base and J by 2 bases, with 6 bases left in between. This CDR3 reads CASSEGQAYEQYF. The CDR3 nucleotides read TGTGCCAGCAGTGAAGGACAGGCCTACGAGCAGTACTTC.

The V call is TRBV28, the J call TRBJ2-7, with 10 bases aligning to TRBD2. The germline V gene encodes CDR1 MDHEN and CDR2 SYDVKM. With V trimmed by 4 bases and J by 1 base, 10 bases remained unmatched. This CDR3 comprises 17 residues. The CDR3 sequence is CASSSLASGRRSYEQYF. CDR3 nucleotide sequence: TGTGCCAGCAGTTCTCTGGCTAGCGGGAGAAGGTCCTACGAGCAGTACTTC.

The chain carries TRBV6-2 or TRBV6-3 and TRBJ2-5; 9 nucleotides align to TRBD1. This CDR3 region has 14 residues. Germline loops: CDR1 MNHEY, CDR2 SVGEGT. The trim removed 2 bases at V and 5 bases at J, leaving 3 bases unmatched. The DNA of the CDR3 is TGTGCCAGCAGTTACGGACAGGGGATTGAGACCCAGTACTTC. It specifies CASSYGQGIETQYF.

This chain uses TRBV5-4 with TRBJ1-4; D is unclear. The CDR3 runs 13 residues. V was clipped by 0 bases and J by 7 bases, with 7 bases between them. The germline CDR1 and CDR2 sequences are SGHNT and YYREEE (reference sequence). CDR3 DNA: TGTGCCAGCAGCTTGGGAGGGTTTGAAAAACTGTTTTTT. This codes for CASSLGGFEKLFF.

The CDR3 DNA reads as TGTGCCAGCACCCCACGGACGGGAACTGAAGCTTTCTTT. It specifies CASTPRTGTEAFF. The chain combines TRBV27 with TRBJ1-1; unclear D gene. The CDR3 has 13 amino acids. V was pared by 7 bases and J by 5 bases, with 14 bases between. Germline CDR1 reads MNHEY; CDR2 reads SMNVEV (reference sequence).

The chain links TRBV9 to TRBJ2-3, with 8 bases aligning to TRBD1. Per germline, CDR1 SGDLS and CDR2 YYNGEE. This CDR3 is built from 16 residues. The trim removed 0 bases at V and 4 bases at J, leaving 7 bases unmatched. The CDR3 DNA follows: TGTGCCAGCAGCGTAGCTGCACAGGGGGGATCAGATACGCAGTATTTT. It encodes CASSVAAQGGSDTQYF.

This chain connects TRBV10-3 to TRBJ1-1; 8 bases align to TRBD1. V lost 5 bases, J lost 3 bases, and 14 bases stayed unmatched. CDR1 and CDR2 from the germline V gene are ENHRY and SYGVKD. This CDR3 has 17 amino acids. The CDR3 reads CAISNNMLKDRDTEAFF. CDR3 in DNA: TGTGCCATCAGTAACAATATGCTCAAGGACAGGGACACTGAAGCTTTCTTT.

Written as DNA, the CDR3 is TGTGCCAGCAGCAAAACAGATAGCAATCAGCCCCAGCATTTT. It is translated as CASSKTDSNQPQHF. The chain uses TRBV27 and TRBJ1-5; D call uncertain. Trimming removed 6 bases from V and 0 bases from J, with 9 bases in between. This CDR3 has 14 amino acids. The germline gives CDR1 MNHEY, CDR2 SMNVEV (reference sequence).

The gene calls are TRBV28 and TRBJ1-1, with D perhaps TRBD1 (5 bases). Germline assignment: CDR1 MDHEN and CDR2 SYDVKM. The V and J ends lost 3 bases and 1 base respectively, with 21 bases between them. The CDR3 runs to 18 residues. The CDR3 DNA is TGTGCCAGCAGTTTCGTTGGGGCGCTCTCGTTCCAGAACACTGAAGCTTTCTTT. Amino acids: CASSFVGALSFQNTEAFF.

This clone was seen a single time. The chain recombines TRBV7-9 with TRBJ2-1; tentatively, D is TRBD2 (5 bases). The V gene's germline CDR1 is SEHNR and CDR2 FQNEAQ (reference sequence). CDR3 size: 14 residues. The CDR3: CASRTGSSYNEQFF. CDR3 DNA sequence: TGTGCGAGCCGGACGGGGAGCTCCTACAATGAGCAGTTCTTC. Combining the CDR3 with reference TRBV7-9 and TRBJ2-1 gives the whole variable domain DTGVSQNPRHKITKRGQNVTFRCDPISEHNRLYWYRQTLGQGPEFLTYFQNEAQLEKSRLLSDRFSAERPKGSFSTLEIQRTEQGDSAMYLCASRTGSSYNEQFFGPGTRLTVL.

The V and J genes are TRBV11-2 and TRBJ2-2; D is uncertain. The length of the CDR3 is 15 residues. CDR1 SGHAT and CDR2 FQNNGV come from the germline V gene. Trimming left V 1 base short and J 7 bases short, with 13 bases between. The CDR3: CASSLVRQLVGELFF. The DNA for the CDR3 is TGTGCCAGCAGCTTAGTGAGGCAGCTTGTCGGGGAGCTGTTTTTT. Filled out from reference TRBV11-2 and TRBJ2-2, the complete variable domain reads EAGVAQSPRYKIIEKRQSVAFWCNPISGHATLYWYQQILGQGPKLLIQFQNNGVVDDSQLPKDRFSAERLKGVDSTLKIQPAKLEDSAVYLCASSLVRQLVGELFFGEGSRLTVL.

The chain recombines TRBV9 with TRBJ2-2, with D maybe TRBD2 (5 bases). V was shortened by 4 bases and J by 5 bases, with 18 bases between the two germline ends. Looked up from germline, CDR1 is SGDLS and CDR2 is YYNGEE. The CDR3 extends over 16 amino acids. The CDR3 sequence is CASSPRLEAWTGELFF. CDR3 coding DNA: TGTGCCAGCAGCCCCCGTTTGGAGGCATGGACCGGGGAGCTGTTTTTT.

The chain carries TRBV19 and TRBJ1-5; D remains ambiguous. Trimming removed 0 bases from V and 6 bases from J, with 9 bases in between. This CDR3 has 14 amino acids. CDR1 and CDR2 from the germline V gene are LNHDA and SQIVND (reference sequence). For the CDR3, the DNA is TGTGCCAGTAGTATAGACTCCGACTCTCAGCCCCAGCATTTT. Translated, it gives CASSIDSDSQPQHF.

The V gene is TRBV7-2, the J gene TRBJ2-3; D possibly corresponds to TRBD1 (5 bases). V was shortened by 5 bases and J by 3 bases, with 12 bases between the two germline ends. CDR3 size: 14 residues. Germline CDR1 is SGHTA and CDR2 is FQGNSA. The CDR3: CASSPDSWTDTQYF. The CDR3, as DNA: TGTGCCAGCAGCCCCGACAGCTGGACAGATACGCAGTATTTT.

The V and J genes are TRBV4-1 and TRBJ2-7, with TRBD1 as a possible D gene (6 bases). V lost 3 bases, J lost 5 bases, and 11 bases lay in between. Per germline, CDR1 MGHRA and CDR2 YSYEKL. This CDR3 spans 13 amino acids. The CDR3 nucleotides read TGCGCCAGCAGCCATGGAACAGGGAACGAGCAGTACTTC. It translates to CASSHGTGNEQYF.